This TCR beta chain was found in a study of early T cells in non-severe SARS-CoV-2 infection. On the study more broadly: Sequencing targeted bulk RNA from unsorted whole blood, leaving chains unpaired.

This clonotype was seen many times. cDNA molecules, individually, were tagged with unique molecular identifiers. In TCRdb, the 5' RACE reads were re-called with MiXCR into one record per CDR3 protein. The sample consists of fewer than 100,000 distinct CDR3 sequences, approximately 12% of them appearing once. V gave up 5 bases and J gave up 1 base, with 11 bases separating them. CDR3 length equals 14 residues. Germline loops: CDR1 LNHDA, CDR2 SQIVND (reference sequence). The chain is built from TRBV19 and TRBJ1-2; unclear D gene. Material: whole blood. The receptor comes from an adult who was a healthcare worker with PCR-confirmed SARS-CoV-2 infection or an uninfected control (not recorded which). This chain's CDR3 is CASSFPTGNYGYTF. The CDR3 nucleotides are TGTGCCAGTAGTTTCCCGACCGGTAACTATGGCTACACCTTC.